This is a list of T cell receptor beta chains from one sample in a study of blood T cell repertoires in COVID-19. Using immunoSEQ multiplex PCR, the repertoire was profiled, and TCRdb retains in-frame clones only, with some absent. The repertoire consists of about 180,000 clones, with around 85% occurring once and the leading ten covering roughly 6%. The sequenced sample was PBMCs or T cells enriched from blood (not recorded which). The receptor set was obtained from a man between 40 and 49 years old who had recovered from COVID-19. Each CDR3 is given with its conserved first and last residue. D genes are given only for firm matches. Part of the rows lack a size; the others show once, few, many or a class for expanded clones.

j_call: TRBJ2-5
d_call: TRBD2
clone_size: NA
v_call: TRBV5-1
cdr3_aa: CASRSSGGAVKETQYF
cdr3_nt: TGCGCCAGCAGATCGAGCGGGGGGGCGGTGAAAGAGACCCAGTACTTC

j_call: TRBJ1-2
d_call: TRBD1
clone_size: NA
v_call: TRBV10-3
cdr3_aa: CAISGAGTEGTF
cdr3_nt: TGTGCCATCAGTGGCGCCGGGACAGAGGGCACCTTC

j_call: TRBJ1-5
d_call: NA
clone_size: NA
v_call: TRBV24-1
cdr3_aa: CATSDEGTQPQHF
cdr3_nt: TGTGCCACCAGTGATGAGGGAACTCAGCCCCAGCATTTT

j_call: TRBJ1-1
d_call: NA
clone_size: NA
v_call: TRBV18
cdr3_aa: CASSPQISTEAFF
cdr3_nt: TGTGCCAGCTCACCACAGATTAGCACTGAAGCTTTCTTT

j_call: TRBJ1-1
d_call: NA
clone_size: NA
v_call: TRBV12-5
cdr3_aa: CASGLVLREAEGRGHTEAFF
cdr3_nt: TGTGCTAGTGGTTTGGTACTACGGGAGGCGGAGGGAAGGGGCCACACTGAAGCTTTCTTT

j_call: TRBJ2-7
d_call: TRBD2
clone_size: NA
v_call: TRBV19
cdr3_aa: CASSITGAGLGEQYF
cdr3_nt: TGTGCCAGTAGTATAACAGGAGCGGGATTAGGCGAGCAGTACTTC

j_call: TRBJ2-7
d_call: NA
clone_size: NA
v_call: TRBV6-5
cdr3_aa: CAVQSVSYEQYF
cdr3_nt: TGTGCCGTGCAGTCTGTCTCCTACGAGCAGTACTTC

j_call: TRBJ2-7
d_call: NA
clone_size: NA
v_call: TRBV9
cdr3_aa: CASSPDLGGTGLQYF
cdr3_nt: TGTGCCAGCAGCCCCGACTTGGGGGGGACAGGACTGCAGTACTTC

j_call: TRBJ1-1
d_call: NA
clone_size: once
v_call: TRBV30
cdr3_aa: CAWSVRGLNTEAFF
cdr3_nt: TGTGCCTGGAGTGTTCGAGGGTTGAACACTGAAGCTTTCTTT

j_call: TRBJ1-5
d_call: TRBD1
clone_size: NA
v_call: TRBV12-5
cdr3_aa: CASGSDRGVSQPQHF
cdr3_nt: TGTGCTAGTGGTTCGGACAGGGGCGTCAGTCAGCCCCAGCATTTT

j_call: TRBJ1-2
d_call: NA
clone_size: NA
v_call: TRBV27
cdr3_aa: CASSPQDITYGYTF
cdr3_nt: TGTGCCAGCAGTCCACAAGACATTACCTATGGCTACACCTTC

j_call: TRBJ2-1
d_call: TRBD2
clone_size: NA
v_call: TRBV18
cdr3_aa: CASSLLAGPGDEQFF
cdr3_nt: TGTGCCAGCTCACTATTAGCGGGGCCCGGAGATGAGCAGTTCTTC

j_call: TRBJ2-7
d_call: NA
clone_size: NA
v_call: TRBV9
cdr3_aa: CASSVEGNGDEQYF
cdr3_nt: TGTGCCAGCAGCGTAGAAGGGAACGGGGACGAGCAGTACTTC

j_call: TRBJ1-3
d_call: NA
clone_size: NA
v_call: TRBV28
cdr3_aa: CASNGSGNTIYF
cdr3_nt: TGTGCCAGCAACGGCTCTGGAAACACCATATATTTT

j_call: TRBJ1-5
d_call: NA
clone_size: NA
v_call: TRBV2
cdr3_aa: CASSDGDNQPQHF
cdr3_nt: TGTGCCAGCAGTGACGGGGATAATCAGCCCCAGCATTTT

j_call: TRBJ1-4
d_call: TRBD1
clone_size: NA
v_call: TRBV5-5
cdr3_aa: CASSWALLGQANEKLFF
cdr3_nt: TGTGCCAGCAGTTGGGCTCTCTTGGGACAGGCGAATGAAAAACTGTTTTTT

j_call: TRBJ2-3
d_call: NA
clone_size: once
v_call: TRBV27
cdr3_aa: CASSLAITDTQYF
cdr3_nt: TGTGCCAGCAGTTTGGCAATAACAGATACGCAGTATTTT

j_call: TRBJ1-1
d_call: NA
clone_size: NA
v_call: TRBV28
cdr3_aa: CAGSTGTEAFF
cdr3_nt: TGTGCCGGATCCACAGGGACTGAAGCTTTCTTT

j_call: TRBJ2-6
d_call: NA
clone_size: NA
v_call: TRBV19
cdr3_aa: CASSIGQGPGANVLTF
cdr3_nt: TGTGCCAGTAGTATAGGGCAGGGGCCTGGGGCCAACGTCCTGACTTTC

j_call: TRBJ1-6
d_call: TRBD1
clone_size: NA
v_call: TRBV6-5
cdr3_aa: CASRQRDRGGSPLHF
cdr3_nt: TGTGCCAGCAGGCAGCGAGACAGGGGTGGCTCACCCCTCCACTTT

j_call: TRBJ2-2
d_call: TRBD2
clone_size: NA
v_call: TRBV11-2
cdr3_aa: CASSLRPPSGRAIGELFF
cdr3_nt: TGTGCCAGCAGCTTAAGGCCCCCGAGCGGGAGGGCAATCGGGGAGCTGTTTTTT

j_call: TRBJ2-7
d_call: NA
clone_size: once
v_call: TRBV6-2/TRBV6-3
cdr3_aa: CASSLRVHEQYF
cdr3_nt: TGTGCCAGCAGCCTCAGGGTCCACGAGCAGTACTTC

j_call: TRBJ1-3
d_call: NA
clone_size: NA
v_call: TRBV4-1
cdr3_aa: CASSQVGGQRNTIYF
cdr3_nt: TGCGCCAGCAGCCAAGTCGGAGGACAGCGAAACACCATATATTTT

j_call: TRBJ1-2
d_call: TRBD1
clone_size: NA
v_call: TRBV5-1
cdr3_aa: CASSFSLQGTGSGYTF
cdr3_nt: TGCGCCAGCAGCTTTTCCCTTCAAGGGACAGGGAGTGGCTACACCTTC

j_call: TRBJ1-3
d_call: TRBD1
clone_size: once
v_call: TRBV13
cdr3_aa: CASSFISDRGASGNTIYF
cdr3_nt: TGTGCCAGCAGCTTTATATCCGACAGGGGGGCCTCTGGAAACACCATATATTTT

j_call: TRBJ2-3
d_call: NA
clone_size: NA
v_call: TRBV10-3
cdr3_aa: CAISSGGSDTQYF
cdr3_nt: TGTGCCATCAGTTCCGGAGGATCGGATACGCAGTATTTT

j_call: TRBJ2-7
d_call: NA
clone_size: NA
v_call: TRBV5-4
cdr3_aa: CASSPDGSSYEQYF
cdr3_nt: TGTGCCAGCAGTCCGGACGGGAGCTCCTACGAGCAGTACTTC

j_call: TRBJ1-1
d_call: TRBD1
clone_size: NA
v_call: TRBV5-1
cdr3_aa: CASSPTGDTEAFF
cdr3_nt: TGCGCCAGCAGCCCGACAGGGGACACTGAAGCTTTCTTT

j_call: TRBJ2-7
d_call: NA
clone_size: NA
v_call: TRBV6-2/TRBV6-3
cdr3_aa: CASSYLGGNYEQYF
cdr3_nt: TGTGCCAGCAGTTACCTCGGGGGTAACTACGAGCAGTACTTC

j_call: TRBJ2-2
d_call: NA
clone_size: NA
v_call: TRBV5-5
cdr3_aa: CASSLGVGGNTGELFF
cdr3_nt: TGTGCCAGCAGCTTGGGTGTGGGAGGGAACACCGGGGAGCTGTTTTTT

j_call: TRBJ1-6
d_call: NA
clone_size: NA
v_call: TRBV5-8
cdr3_aa: CASSWGQSSYNSPLHF
cdr3_nt: TGTGCCAGCAGCTGGGGCCAGAGCTCCTATAATTCACCCCTCCACTTT

j_call: TRBJ1-6
d_call: TRBD1
clone_size: NA
v_call: TRBV29-1
cdr3_aa: CSVADGQDNSPLHF
cdr3_nt: TGCAGCGTTGCCGACGGACAGGATAATTCACCCCTCCACTTT

j_call: TRBJ2-7
d_call: NA
clone_size: NA
v_call: TRBV19
cdr3_aa: CASSLGASNEQYF
cdr3_nt: TGTGCCAGTAGTTTGGGGGCTAGCAACGAGCAGTACTTC

j_call: TRBJ2-1
d_call: TRBD2
clone_size: NA
v_call: TRBV10-2
cdr3_aa: CASSGSKAGPYNEQFF
cdr3_nt: TGCGCCAGCAGTGGTTCAAAAGCGGGACCTTACAATGAGCAGTTCTTC

j_call: TRBJ1-5
d_call: NA
clone_size: NA
v_call: TRBV2
cdr3_aa: CASSASGDSPGRQPQHF
cdr3_nt: TGTGCCAGCAGCGCCTCGGGGGACTCCCCAGGACGTCAGCCCCAGCATTTT

j_call: TRBJ2-5
d_call: TRBD1
clone_size: NA
v_call: TRBV11-3
cdr3_aa: CASSRFRDSQETQYF
cdr3_nt: TGTGCCAGCAGCAGATTCCGGGACAGCCAAGAGACCCAGTACTTC

j_call: TRBJ2-3
d_call: NA
clone_size: NA
v_call: TRBV21-1
cdr3_aa: CASSKGGTSGGARADTQYF
cdr3_nt: TGTGCCAGCAGCAAGGGTGGAACTAGCGGGGGGGCCAGGGCAGATACGCAGTATTTT

j_call: TRBJ2-7
d_call: NA
clone_size: once
v_call: TRBV27
cdr3_aa: CASSFSSREQYF
cdr3_nt: TGTGCCAGCAGTTTTTCCTCGAGGGAGCAGTACTTC

j_call: TRBJ2-3
d_call: NA
clone_size: NA
v_call: TRBV6-5
cdr3_aa: CASGLARDTQYF
cdr3_nt: TGTGCCAGCGGGCTAGCAAGGGATACGCAGTATTTT

j_call: TRBJ1-5
d_call: TRBD1
clone_size: NA
v_call: TRBV15
cdr3_aa: CATSGRQGRSNQPQHF
cdr3_nt: TGTGCCACCAGCGGGAGACAGGGCCGGAGCAATCAGCCCCAGCATTTT